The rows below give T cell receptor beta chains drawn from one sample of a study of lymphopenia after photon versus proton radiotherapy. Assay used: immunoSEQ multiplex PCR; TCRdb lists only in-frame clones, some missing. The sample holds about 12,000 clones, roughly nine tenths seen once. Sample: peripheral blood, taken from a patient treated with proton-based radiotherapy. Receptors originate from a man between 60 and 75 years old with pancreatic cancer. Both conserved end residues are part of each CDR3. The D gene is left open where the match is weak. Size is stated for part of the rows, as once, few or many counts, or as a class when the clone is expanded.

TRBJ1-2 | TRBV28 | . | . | TGTGCCAGCAGCACGGCTCCTAACTATGGCTACACCTTC | CASSTAPNYGYTF
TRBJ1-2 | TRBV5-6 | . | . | TGTGCCAGCAGCTTGGCTGCCGCGAAGGGCTACACCTTC | CASSLAAAKGYTF
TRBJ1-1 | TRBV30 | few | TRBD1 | TGTGCCTGGAGCACCGACAGGGTCCGCACTGAAGCTTTCTTT | CAWSTDRVRTEAFF
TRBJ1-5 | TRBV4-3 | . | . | TGCGCCAGCAGCCAAGTGCTGGGTCCAAGCAATCAGCCCCAGCATTTT | CASSQVLGPSNQPQHF
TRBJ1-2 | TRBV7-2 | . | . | TGTGCCAGCAGCCCGTCGGGGGGCTATGGCTACACCTTC | CASSPSGGYGYTF
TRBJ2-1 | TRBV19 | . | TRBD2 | TGTGCCAGTAGTACCAGACCGGGACTAGTCAACAATGAGCAGTTCTTC | CASSTRPGLVNNEQFF
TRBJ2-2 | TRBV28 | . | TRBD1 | TGTGCCAGCAGTTTGATCACAGGGGCCGGGGAGCTGTTTTTT | CASSLITGAGELFF
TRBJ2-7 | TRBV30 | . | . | TGTGCCTGGAGTAGCGGTCCATACGAGCAGTACTTC | CAWSSGPYEQYF
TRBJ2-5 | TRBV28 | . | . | TGTGCCAGCAGCTCCGGGACATGGGGAGAGACCCAGTACTTC | CASSSGTWGETQYF
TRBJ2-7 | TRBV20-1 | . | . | TGCAGTGCTAGAAGTGGAGCGCAGTACTTC | CSARSGAQYF
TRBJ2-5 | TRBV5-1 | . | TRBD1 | TGCGCCAGTAGCACAGGGGGCGTGGAGACCCAGTACTTC | CASSTGGVETQYF
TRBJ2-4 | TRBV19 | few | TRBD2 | TGTGCCAGTCGACCTGGGACTAGCGGAGCCAAAAACATTCAGTACTTC | CASRPGTSGAKNIQYF
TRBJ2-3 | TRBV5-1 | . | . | TGCGCCAGCAGCCCAGGACTAGCCGGGACAGGTACGCAGTATTTT | CASSPGLAGTGTQYF
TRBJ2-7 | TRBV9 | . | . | TGTGCCAGCAGCCCCCCACTGAGCGAGCAGTACTTC | CASSPPLSEQYF
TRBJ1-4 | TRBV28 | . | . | TGTGCCAGCAGTCCCCGGGGGCGAGAAAAACTGTTTTTT | CASSPRGREKLFF
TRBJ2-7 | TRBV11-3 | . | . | TGTGCCAGCAGCTTAGAAAGGGGGACCGACGAGCAGTACTTC | CASSLERGTDEQYF
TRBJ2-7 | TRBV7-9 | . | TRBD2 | TGTGCCAGCAGCTTTTGGACTAGTTCCTACGAGCAGTACTTC | CASSFWTSSYEQYF
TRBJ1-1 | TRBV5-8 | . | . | TGTGCCAGCAGCTTGGTTCAGGGGCTTGGCACTGAAGCTTTCTTT | CASSLVQGLGTEAFF